This T cell receptor (beta chain) emerged from a study of T-cell reconstitution after alpha-beta-depleted transplantation in children. Unique molecular identifiers tagged the TCRbeta library. Each CDR3 protein is one row after TCRdb ran MiXCR on the PCR reads. Counted here are about 500,000 distinct CDR3 sequences, approximately 29% occurring once; the ten biggest clones make up less than 2.5%. This TCR was sampled from a human donor who donated a stem cell graft to a child with aplastic anemia. The sample in question was PBMCs from the stem cell graft donor, obtained from the stem cell graft.

The CDR3 sequence is CASSIQPGANVLTF. The CDR3 bases are TGTGCCAGTAGTATTCAACCTGGGGCCAACGTCCTGACTTTC. This chain connects TRBV19 to TRBJ2-6, with D unclear. The CDR3 is 14 residues long. With 3 bases removed from V and 2 bases from J, the gap between germline ends came to 5 bases. Germline loops: CDR1 LNHDA, CDR2 SQIVND (reference sequence).